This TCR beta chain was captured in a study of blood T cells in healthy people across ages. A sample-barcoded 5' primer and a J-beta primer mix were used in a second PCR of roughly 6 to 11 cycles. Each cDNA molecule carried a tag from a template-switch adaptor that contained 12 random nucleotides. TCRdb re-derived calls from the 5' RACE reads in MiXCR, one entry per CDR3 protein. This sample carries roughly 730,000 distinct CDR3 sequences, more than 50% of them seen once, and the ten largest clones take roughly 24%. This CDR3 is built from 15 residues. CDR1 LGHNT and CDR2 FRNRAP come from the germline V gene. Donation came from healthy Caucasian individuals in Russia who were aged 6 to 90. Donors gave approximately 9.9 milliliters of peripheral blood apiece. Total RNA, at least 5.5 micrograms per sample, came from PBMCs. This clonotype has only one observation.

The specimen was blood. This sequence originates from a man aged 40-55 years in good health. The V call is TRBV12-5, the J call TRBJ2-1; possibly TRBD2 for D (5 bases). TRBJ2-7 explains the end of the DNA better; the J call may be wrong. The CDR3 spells CASGLDGKSYNEQYF. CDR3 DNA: TGTGCTAGTGGTTTGGACGGGAAGTCGTACAATGAGCAGTACTTC.